This T cell receptor (beta chain) was captured in a study of OX40 agonist ivuxolimab in advanced cancers. As for the study in general: Patients were around 83% male with ages roughly 23 to 79, mean 60. Study findings and constraints: Normalized T-cell clonal expansion was also low in some nonresponders.

Per the germline V gene, CDR1 is SGHNT and CDR2 is YYREEE (reference sequence). The CDR3 runs to 14 residues. Trimming at V came to 3 bases and at J to 5 bases, leaving 7 bases not matched to a gene. Concerning this clone itself: The antigen is unknown.

Only in-frame clones appear in the TCRdb table, and some are missing; sequencing was by immunoSEQ multiplex PCR. The sample holds 85,000 to 130,000 clones, 90% seen once. The source of this sequence is an adult with an advanced solid tumor such as melanoma, head and neck, liver or kidney cancer. Sequencing used CD4+ or CD8+ T cells sorted from blood, obtained in a trial of the OX40 agonist ivuxolimab. The chain carries TRBV5-4 and TRBJ1-2; 7 bases are shared with TRBD1. Here the CDR3 DNA reads TGTGCCAGCAGCTGGGACAGAAGGGAATATGGCTACACCTTC. It encodes CASSWDRREYGYTF.